The T cell receptor (beta chain) under discussion was sequenced for a study of long-term antiretroviral therapy in people with HIV. The CDR3 is 14 amino acids. The germline V gene has CDR1 LGHNA and CDR2 YSLEER. V was pared by 4 bases and J by 5 bases, with 3 bases of the junction left unmatched. At survey level, the immunoSEQ assay was run in its v3.0 version. TCRdb's table, derived via immunoSEQ multiplex PCR, lists solely in-frame clones and lacks some. The sample holds about 14,000 clones, 84% seen once. Each donor had at least one pre-ART and at least two post-ART PBMC samples. Specimens carried about 0.85-10 million cryopreserved PBMC before DNA extraction. Study-wide results and limits: HIV repertoire CDR3 lengths ranged less widely than those of controls.

Concerning this clone: Its antigen is not known.

The chain combines TRBV4-3 with TRBJ2-5; 11 bases agree with TRBD1. The sample consisted of unsorted PBMCs, taken 0.4 years after starting antiretroviral therapy. The TCR was taken from a man younger than 40 with HIV. This CDR3 is CASSRDRGWETQYF. In DNA, the CDR3 is TGCGCCAGCAGCCGGGACAGGGGGTGGGAGACCCAGTACTTC.